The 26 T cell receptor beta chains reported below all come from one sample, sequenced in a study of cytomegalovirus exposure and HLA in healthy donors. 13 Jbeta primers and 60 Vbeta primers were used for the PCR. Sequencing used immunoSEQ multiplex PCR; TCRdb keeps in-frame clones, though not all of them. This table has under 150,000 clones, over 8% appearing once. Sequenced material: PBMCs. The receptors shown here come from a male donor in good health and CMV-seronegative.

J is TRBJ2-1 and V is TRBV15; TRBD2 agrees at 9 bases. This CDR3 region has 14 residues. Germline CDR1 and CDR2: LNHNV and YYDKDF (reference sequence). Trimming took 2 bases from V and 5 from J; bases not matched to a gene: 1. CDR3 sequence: CATSRLAGNNEQFF. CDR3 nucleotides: TGTGCCACCAGCAGACTAGCGGGGAACAATGAGCAGTTCTTC.

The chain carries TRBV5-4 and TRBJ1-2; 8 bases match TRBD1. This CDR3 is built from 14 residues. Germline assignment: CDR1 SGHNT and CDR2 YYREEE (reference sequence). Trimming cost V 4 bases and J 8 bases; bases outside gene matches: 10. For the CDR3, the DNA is TGTGCCAGCAGCATACGACAGGGGAAGAGAGGCTACACCTTC. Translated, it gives CASSIRQGKRGYTF.

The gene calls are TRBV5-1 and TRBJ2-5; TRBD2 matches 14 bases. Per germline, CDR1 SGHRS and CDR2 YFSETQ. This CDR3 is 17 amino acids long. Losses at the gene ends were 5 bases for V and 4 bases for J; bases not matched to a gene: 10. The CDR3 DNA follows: TGCGCCAGCAGTCCCCTGGGACTAGCGGGGGTTCCAGAGACCCAGTACTTC. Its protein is CASSPLGLAGVPETQYF.

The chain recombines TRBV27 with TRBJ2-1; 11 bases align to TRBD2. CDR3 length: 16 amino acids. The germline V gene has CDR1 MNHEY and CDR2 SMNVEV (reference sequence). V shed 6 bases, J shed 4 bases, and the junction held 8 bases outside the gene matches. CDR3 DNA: TGTGCCAGCAGCTCACTCCGACTAGCGGGGTACAATGAGCAGTTCTTC. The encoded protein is CASSSLRLAGYNEQFF.

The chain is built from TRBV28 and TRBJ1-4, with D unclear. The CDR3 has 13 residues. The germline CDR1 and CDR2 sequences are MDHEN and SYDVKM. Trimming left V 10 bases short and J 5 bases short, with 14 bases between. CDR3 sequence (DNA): TGTGCCAACCCCCCGGAACTAAATGAAAAACTGTTTTTT. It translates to CANPPELNEKLFF.

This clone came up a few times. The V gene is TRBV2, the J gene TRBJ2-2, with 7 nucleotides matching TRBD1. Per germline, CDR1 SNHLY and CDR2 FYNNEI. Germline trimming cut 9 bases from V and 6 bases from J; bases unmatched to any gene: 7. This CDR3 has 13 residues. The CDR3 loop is CARPTGPAGELFF. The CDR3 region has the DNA TGTGCCAGACCGACAGGGCCCGCCGGGGAGCTGTTTTTT.

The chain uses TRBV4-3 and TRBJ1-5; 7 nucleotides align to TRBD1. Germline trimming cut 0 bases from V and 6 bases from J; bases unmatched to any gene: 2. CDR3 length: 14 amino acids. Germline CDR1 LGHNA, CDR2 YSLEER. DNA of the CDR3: TGCGCCAGCAGCCAAGAGAGGGGGCGTCAGCCCCAGCATTTT. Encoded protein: CASSQERGRQPQHF.

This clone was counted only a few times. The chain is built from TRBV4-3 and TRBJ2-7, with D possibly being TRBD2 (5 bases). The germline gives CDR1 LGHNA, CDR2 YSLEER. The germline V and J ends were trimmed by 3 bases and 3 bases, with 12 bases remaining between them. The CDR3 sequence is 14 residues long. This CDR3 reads CASSQSGLNYEQYF. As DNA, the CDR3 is TGCGCCAGCAGCCAGAGCGGCCTCAACTACGAGCAGTACTTC.

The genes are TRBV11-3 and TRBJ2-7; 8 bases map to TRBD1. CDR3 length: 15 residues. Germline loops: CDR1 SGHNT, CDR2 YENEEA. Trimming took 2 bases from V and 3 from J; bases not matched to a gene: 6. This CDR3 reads CASSLPGQDNYEQYF. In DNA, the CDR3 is TGTGCCAGCAGCTTACCGGGACAGGATAACTACGAGCAGTACTTC.

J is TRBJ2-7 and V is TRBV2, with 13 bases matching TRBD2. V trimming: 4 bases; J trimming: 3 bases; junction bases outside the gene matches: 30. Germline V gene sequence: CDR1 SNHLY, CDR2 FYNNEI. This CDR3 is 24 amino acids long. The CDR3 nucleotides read TGTGCCAGCAGTGGGACCTCCTCGTCTAGGACTAGCGGGAGTTCTAGGGTAACCTACTACGAGCAGTACTTC. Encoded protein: CASSGTSSSRTSGSSRVTYYEQYF. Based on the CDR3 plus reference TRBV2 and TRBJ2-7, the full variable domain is EPEVTQTPSHQVTQMGQEVILRCVPISNHLYFYWYRQILGQKVEFLVSFYNNEISEKSEIFDDQFSVERPDGSNFTLKIRSTKLEDSAMYFCASSGTSSSRTSGSSRVTYYEQYFGPGTRLTVT.

The CDR3 loop is CASSLTGRETQYF. The CDR3 DNA sequence: TGTGCCAGCAGTTTAACAGGGAGAGAGACCCAGTACTTC. J is TRBJ2-5 and V is TRBV27; maybe TRBD1 (6 bases). Trimming stripped 2 bases from V and 4 bases from J, with 8 bases between. Germline loops: CDR1 MNHEY, CDR2 SMNVEV (reference sequence). The CDR3 runs to 13 residues.

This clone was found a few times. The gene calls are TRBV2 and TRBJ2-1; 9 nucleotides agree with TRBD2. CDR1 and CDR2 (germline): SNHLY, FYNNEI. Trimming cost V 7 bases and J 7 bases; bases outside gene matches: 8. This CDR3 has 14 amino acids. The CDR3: CASKGAGGPNEQFF. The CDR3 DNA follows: TGTGCCAGCAAGGGTGCGGGAGGGCCGAATGAGCAGTTCTTC.

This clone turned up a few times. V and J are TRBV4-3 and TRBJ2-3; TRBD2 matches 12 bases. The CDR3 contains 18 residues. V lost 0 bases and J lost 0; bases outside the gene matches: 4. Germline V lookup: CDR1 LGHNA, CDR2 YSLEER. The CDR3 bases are TGCGCCAGCAGCCAAGAACTAGCGGGGGGAATTAGCACAGATACGCAGTATTTT. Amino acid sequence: CASSQELAGGISTDTQYF.

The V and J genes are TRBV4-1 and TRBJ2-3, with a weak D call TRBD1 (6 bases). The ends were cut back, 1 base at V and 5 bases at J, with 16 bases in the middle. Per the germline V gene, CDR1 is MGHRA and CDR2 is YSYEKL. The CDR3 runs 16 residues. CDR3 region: CASSQVPGTRGDTQYF. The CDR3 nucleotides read TGCGCCAGCAGCCAAGTCCCTGGGACAAGGGGAGATACGCAGTATTTT.

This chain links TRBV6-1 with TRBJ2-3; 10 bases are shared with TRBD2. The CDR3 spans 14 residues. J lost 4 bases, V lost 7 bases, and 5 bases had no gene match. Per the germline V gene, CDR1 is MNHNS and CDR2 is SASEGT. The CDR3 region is CASKSTSGSDTQYF. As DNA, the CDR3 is TGTGCCAGCAAGTCGACTAGCGGGTCAGATACGCAGTATTTT.

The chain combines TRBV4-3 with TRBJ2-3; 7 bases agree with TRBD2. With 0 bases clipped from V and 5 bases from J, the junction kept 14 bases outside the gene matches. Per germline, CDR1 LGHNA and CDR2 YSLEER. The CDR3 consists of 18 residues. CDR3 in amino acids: CASSQEGGAGRGRDTQYF. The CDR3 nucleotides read TGCGCCAGCAGCCAAGAGGGTGGAGCGGGAAGAGGTAGAGATACGCAGTATTTT.

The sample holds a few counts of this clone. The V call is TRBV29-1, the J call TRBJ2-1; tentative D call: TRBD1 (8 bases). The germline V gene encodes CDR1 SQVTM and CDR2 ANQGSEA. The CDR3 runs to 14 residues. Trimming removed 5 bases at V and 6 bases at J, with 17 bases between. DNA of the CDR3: TGCAGCGTTACAGGGGGAGGGGGCCGCAATGAGCAGTTCTTC. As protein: CSVTGGGGRNEQFF.

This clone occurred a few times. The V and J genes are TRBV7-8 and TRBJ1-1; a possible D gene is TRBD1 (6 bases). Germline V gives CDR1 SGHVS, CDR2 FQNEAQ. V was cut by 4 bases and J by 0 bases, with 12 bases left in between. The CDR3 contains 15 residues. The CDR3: CASSWAGDLNTEAFF. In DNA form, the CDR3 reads TGTGCCAGCAGCTGGGCAGGGGACCTGAACACTGAAGCTTTCTTT.

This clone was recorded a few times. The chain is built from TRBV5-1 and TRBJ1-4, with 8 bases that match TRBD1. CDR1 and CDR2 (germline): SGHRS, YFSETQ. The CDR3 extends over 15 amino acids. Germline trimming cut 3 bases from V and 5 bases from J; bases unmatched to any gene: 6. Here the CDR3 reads CASSSQGQENEKLFF. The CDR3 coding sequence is TGCGCCAGCAGCTCTCAGGGACAGGAAAATGAAAAACTGTTTTTT.

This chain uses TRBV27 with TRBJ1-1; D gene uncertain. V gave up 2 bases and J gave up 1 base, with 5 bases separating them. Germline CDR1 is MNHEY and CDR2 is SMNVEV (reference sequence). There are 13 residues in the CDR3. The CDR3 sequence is CASSLIQNTEAFF. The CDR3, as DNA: TGTGCCAGCAGTTTAATACAGAACACTGAAGCTTTCTTT.

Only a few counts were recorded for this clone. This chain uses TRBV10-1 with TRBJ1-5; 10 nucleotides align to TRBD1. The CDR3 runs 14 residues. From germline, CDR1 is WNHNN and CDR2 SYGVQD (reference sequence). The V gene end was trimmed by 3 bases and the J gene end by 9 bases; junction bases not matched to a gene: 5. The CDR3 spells CASSEGQGGGPQHF. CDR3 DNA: TGCGCCAGCAGTGAAGGACAGGGGGGAGGGCCCCAGCATTTT.

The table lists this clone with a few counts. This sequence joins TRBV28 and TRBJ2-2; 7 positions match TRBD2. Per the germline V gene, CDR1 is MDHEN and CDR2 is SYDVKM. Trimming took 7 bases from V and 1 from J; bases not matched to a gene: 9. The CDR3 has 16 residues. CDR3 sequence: CASTVGGEGNTGELFF. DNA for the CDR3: TGTGCCAGCACCGTGGGGGGGGAGGGGAACACCGGGGAGCTGTTTTTT.

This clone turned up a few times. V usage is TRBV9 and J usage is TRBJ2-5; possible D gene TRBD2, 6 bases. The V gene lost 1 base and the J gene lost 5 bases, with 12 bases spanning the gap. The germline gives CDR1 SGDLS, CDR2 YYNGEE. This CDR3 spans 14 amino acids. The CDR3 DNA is TGTGCCAGCAGCGTATCTCCTAGCGAGGAGACCCAGTACTTC. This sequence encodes CASSVSPSEETQYF.

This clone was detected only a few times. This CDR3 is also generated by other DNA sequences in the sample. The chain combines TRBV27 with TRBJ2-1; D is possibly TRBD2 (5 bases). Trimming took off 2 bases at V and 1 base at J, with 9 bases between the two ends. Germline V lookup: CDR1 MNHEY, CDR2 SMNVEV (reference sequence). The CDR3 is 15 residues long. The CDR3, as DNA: TGTGCCAGCAGTTTAGCGGGCCTATCCTACAATGAGCAGTTCTTC. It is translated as CASSLAGLSYNEQFF.

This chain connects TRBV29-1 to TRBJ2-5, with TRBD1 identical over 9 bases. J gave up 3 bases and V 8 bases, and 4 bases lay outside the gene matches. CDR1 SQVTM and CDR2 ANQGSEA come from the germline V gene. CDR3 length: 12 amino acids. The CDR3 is CSIRTGEETQYF. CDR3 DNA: TGCAGCATCCGGACAGGGGAAGAGACCCAGTACTTC.

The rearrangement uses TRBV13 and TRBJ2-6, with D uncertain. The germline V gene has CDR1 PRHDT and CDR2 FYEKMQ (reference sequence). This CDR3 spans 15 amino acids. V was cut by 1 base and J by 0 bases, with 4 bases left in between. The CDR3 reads CASSLAGSGANVLTF. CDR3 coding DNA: TGTGCCAGCAGCTTAGCGGGCTCTGGGGCCAACGTCCTGACTTTC.